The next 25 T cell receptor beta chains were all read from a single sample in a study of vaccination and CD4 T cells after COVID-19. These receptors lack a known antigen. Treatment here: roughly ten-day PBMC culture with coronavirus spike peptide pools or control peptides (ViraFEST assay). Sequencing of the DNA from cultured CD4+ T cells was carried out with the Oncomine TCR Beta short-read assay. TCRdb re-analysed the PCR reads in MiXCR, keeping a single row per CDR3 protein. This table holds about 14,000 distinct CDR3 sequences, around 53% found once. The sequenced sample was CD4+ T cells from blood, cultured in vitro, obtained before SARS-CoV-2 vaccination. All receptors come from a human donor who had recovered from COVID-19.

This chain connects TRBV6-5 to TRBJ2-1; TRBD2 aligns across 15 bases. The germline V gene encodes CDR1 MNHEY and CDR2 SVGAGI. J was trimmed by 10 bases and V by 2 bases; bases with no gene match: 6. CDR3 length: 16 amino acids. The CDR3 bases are TGTGCCAGCAGTTACAGGACTAGCGGGAGGGCCGTCGAGCAGTTCTTC. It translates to CASSYRTSGRAVEQFF.

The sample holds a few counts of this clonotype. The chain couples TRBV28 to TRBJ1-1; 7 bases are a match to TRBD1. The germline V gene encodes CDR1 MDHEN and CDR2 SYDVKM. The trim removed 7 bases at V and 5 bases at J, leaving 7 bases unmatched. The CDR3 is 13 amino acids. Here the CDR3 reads CASMRQGMTEAFF. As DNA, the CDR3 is TGTGCCAGCATGAGACAGGGAATGACTGAAGCTTTCTTT. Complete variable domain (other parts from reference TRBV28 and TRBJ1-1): DVKVTQSSRYLVKRTGEKVFLECVQDMDHENMFWYRQDPGLGLRLIYFSYDVKMKEKGDIPEGYSVSREKKERFSLILESASTNQTSMYLCASMRQGMTEAFFGQGTRLTVV.

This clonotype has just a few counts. This chain's CDR3 is CASSRGQGLFAGTEAFF. DNA for the CDR3: TGTGCCAGCAGCAGGGGACAGGGACTCTTTGCGGGCACTGAAGCTTTCTTT. This chain joins TRBV5-5 and TRBJ1-1; TRBD1 matches 9 bases. Germline V gene sequence: CDR1 SGHKS, CDR2 YYEKEE (reference sequence). Trimming removed 4 bases from V and 4 bases from J; junction bases left unmatched: 14. This CDR3 has 17 amino acids.

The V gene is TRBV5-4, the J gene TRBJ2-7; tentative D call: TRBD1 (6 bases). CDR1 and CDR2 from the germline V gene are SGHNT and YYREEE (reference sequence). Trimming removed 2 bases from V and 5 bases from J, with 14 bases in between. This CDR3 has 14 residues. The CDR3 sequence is CASSLRTVPHEQYF. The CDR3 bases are TGTGCCAGCAGCTTAAGGACAGTCCCACACGAGCAGTACTTC.

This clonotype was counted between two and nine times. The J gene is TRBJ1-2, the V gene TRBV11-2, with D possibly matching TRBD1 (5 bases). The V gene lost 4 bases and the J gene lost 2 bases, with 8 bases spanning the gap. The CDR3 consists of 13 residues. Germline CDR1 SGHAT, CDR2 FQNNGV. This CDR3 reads CASSSTDNYGYTF. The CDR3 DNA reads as TGTGCCAGCAGCTCGACAGACAACTATGGCTACACCTTC.

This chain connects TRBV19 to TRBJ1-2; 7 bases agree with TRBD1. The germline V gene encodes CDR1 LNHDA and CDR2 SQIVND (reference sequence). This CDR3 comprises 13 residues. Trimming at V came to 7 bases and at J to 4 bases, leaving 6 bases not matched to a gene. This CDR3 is CASKRQGSYGYTF. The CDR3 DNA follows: TGTGCCAGTAAAAGACAGGGTAGCTATGGCTACACCTTC.

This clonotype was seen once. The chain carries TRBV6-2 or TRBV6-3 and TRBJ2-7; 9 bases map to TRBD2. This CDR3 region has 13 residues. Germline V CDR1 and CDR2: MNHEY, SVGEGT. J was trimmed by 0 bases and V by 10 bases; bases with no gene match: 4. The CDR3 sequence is CATAGGSSYEQYF. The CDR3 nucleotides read TGTGCCACCGCGGGGGGGTCCTCCTACGAGCAGTACTTC.

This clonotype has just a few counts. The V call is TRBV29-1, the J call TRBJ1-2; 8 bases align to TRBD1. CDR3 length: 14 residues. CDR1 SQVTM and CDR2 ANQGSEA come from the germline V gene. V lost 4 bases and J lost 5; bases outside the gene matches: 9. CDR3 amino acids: CSVVVWDRPYGYTF. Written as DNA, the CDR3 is TGCAGCGTTGTAGTCTGGGACAGGCCTTATGGCTACACCTTC. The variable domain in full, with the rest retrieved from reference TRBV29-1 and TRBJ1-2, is SAVISQKPSRDICQRGTSLTIQCQVDSQVTMMFWYRQQPGQSLTLIATANQGSEATYESGFVIDKFPISRPNLTFSTLTVSNMSPEDSSIYLCSVVVWDRPYGYTFGSGTRLTVV.

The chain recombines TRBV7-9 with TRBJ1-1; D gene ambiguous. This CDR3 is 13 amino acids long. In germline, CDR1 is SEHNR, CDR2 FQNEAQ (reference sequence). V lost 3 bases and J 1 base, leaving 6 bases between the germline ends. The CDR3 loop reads CASSFDGNTEAFF. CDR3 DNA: TGTGCCAGCAGCTTCGACGGGAACACTGAAGCTTTCTTT.

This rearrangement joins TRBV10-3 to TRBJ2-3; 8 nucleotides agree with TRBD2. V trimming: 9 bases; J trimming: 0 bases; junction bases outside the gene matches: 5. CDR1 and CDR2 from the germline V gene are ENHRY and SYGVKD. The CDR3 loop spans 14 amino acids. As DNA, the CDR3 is TGTGCCATTTCGGGGGGGCATAGCACAGATACGCAGTATTTT. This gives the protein CAISGGHSTDTQYF.

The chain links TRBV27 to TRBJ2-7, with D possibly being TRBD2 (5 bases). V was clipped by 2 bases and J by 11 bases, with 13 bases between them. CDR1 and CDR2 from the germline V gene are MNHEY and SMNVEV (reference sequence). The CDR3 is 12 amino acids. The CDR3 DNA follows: TGTGCCAGCAGTTTAAGTGCGGGTCGGGAGTACTTC. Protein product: CASSLSAGREYF.

CDR3 residues: CASSVAALAGEGTQYF. CDR3 in DNA: TGTGCCAGCAGCGTAGCTGCCCTAGCGGGGGAAGGTACGCAGTATTTT. The rearrangement links TRBV9 to TRBJ2-3; 10 bases map to TRBD2. This CDR3 is built from 16 residues. The ends lost 0 bases at V and 8 bases at J; junction bases unmatched: 9. CDR1 SGDLS and CDR2 YYNGEE come from the germline V gene. Variable domain in full (rest from reference TRBV9 and TRBJ2-3): DSGVTQTPKHLITATGQRVTLRCSPRSGDLSVYWYQQSLDQGLQFLIQYYNGEERAKGNILERFSAQQFPDLHSELNLSSLELGDSALYFCASSVAALAGEGTQYFGPGTRLTVL.

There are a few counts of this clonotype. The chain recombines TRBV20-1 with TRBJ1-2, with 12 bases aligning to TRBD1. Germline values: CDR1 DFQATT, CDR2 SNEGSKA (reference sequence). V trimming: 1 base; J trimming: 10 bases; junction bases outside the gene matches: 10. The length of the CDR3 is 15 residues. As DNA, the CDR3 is TGCAGTGCTAGAGCCGGGACAGGGGGCGCTTGGCCCTACACCTTC. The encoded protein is CSARAGTGGAWPYTF.

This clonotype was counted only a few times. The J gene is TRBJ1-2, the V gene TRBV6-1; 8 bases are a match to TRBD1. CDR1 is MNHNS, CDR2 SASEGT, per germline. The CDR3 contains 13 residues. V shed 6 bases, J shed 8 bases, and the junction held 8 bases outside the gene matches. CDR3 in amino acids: CASSQDRDEGYTF. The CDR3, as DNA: TGTGCCAGCAGCCAGGACAGGGATGAAGGCTACACCTTC.

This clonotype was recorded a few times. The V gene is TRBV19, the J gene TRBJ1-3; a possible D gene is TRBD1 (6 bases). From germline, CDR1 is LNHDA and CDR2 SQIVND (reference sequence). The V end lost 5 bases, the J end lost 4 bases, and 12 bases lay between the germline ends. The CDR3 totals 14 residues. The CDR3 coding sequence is TGTGCCAGTAGTCCATCAGGGGTCGGAAACACCATATATTTT. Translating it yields CASSPSGVGNTIYF.

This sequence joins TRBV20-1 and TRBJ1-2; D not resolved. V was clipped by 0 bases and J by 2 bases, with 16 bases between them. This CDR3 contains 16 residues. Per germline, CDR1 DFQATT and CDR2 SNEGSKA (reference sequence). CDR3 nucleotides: TGCAGTGCTAGAGATCTCCTACCCGAAATAAACTATGGCTACACCTTC. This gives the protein CSARDLLPEINYGYTF.

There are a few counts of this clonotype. The CDR3 bases are TGTGCCAGCAGCTGGACACCTCAAGAGACCCAGTACTTC. Amino acid sequence: CASSWTPQETQYF. The chain employs TRBV7-6 and TRBJ2-5, with D possibly matching TRBD1 (5 bases). The V end was cut by 4 bases, the J end by 2 bases, with 8 bases between. From germline, CDR1 is SGHVS and CDR2 FNYEAQ. The CDR3 runs to 13 residues.

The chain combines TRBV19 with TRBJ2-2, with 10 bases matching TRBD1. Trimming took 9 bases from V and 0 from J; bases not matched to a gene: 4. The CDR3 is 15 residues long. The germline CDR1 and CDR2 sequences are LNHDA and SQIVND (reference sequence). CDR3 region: CASRDRGTNTGELFF. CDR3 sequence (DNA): TGTGCCAGCCGGGACAGGGGAACGAACACCGGGGAGCTGTTTTTT. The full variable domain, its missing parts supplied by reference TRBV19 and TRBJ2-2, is DGGITQSPKYLFRKEGQNVTLSCEQNLNHDAMYWYRQDPGQGLRLIYYSQIVNDFQKGDIAEGYSVSREKKESFPLTVTSAQKNPTAFYLCASRDRGTNTGELFFGEGSRLTVL.

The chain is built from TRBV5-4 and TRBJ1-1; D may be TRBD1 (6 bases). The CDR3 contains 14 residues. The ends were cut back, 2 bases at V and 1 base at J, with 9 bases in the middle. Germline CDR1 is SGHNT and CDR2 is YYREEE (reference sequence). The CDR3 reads CASSFPGQNTEAFF. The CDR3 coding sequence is TGTGCCAGCAGCTTCCCGGGACAGAACACTGAAGCTTTCTTT. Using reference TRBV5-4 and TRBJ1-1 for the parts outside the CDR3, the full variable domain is ETGVTQSPTHLIKTRGQQVTLRCSSQSGHNTVSWYQQALGQGPQFIFQYYREEENGRGNFPPRFSGLQFPNYSSELNVNALELDDSALYLCASSFPGQNTEAFFGQGTRLTVV.

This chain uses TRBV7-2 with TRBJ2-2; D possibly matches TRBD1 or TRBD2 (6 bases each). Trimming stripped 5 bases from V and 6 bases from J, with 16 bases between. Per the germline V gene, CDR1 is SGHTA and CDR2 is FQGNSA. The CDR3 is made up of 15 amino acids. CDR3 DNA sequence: TGTGCCAGCAGCCTCCCCCGGGGGCTATCCGGGGAGCTGTTTTTT. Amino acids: CASSLPRGLSGELFF.

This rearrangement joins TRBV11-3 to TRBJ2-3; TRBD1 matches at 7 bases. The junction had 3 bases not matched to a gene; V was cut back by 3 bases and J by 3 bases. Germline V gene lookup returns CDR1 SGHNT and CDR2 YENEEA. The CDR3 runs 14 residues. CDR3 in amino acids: CASSFGRGTDTQYF. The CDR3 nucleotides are TGTGCCAGCAGCTTTGGCAGGGGGACAGATACGCAGTATTTT.

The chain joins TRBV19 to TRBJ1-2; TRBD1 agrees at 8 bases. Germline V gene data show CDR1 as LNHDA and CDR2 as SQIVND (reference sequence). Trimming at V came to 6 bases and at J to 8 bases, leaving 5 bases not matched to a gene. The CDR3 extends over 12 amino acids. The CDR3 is CASSGGQEGYTF. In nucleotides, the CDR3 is TGTGCCAGTAGCGGGGGACAGGAAGGCTACACCTTC.

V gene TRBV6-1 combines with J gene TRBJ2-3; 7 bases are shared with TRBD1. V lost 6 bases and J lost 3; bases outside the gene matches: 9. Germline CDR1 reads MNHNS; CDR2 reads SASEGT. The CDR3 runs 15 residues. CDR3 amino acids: CASSRDSVWTDTQYF. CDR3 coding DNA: TGTGCCAGCAGCCGGGACAGTGTTTGGACAGATACGCAGTATTTT.

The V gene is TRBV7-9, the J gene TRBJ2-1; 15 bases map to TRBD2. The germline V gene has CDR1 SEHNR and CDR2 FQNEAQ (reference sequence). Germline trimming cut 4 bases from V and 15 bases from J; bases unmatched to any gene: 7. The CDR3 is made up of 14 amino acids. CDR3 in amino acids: CASSSRTSGGARFF. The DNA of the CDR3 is TGTGCCAGCAGCTCTAGGACTAGCGGGGGGGCACGGTTCTTC.

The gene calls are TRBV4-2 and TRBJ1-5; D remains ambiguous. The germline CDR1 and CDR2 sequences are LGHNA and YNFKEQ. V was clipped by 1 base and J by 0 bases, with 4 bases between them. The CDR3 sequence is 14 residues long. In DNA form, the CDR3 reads TGTGCCAGCAGCCAAGGGGTTAGCAATCAGCCCCAGCATTTT. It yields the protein CASSQGVSNQPQHF.